These 22 T cell receptor beta chains were sequenced from one sample in a study of CXCR3-negative and CXCR3-positive naive CD8 T cells. With UMI labels, 5' RACE was used to prepare the TRB cDNA libraries. TCRdb re-called the 5' RACE reads and gives one entry per CDR3 protein, without DNA. This table lists roughly 100,000 distinct CDR3 sequences. The sample was naive CXCR3- CD8+ T cells from blood. Described subset: CD45RO-CCR7+CD27+CD95- naive CD8+ T cells lacking CXCR3 (TNR3-). The receptors shown here come from a human donor in good health. Some clones in this sample may be carry-over from other donors' samples.

This sequence joins TRBV7-6 and TRBJ2-3; TCRdb indicates TRBD2, and absent DNA this call remains unverified. This CDR3 region has 17 residues. Germline assignment: CDR1 SGHVS and CDR2 FNYEAQ. CDR3 amino acids: CASSDNPSGGDTDTQYF.

The chain joins TRBV7-2 to TRBJ1-1; TCRdb reports TRBD1, a call that lacks DNA to check it against. The CDR3 is 13 residues long. CDR1 SGHTA and CDR2 FQGNSA come from the germline V gene. The CDR3 sequence: CASSLVEGTEAFF.

The gene calls are TRBV29-1 and TRBJ2-5; TCRdb selects TRBD1, and the lack of DNA leaves this call unchecked. This CDR3 comprises 15 residues. Germline V gene sequence: CDR1 SQVTM, CDR2 ANQGSEA. The CDR3 here is CSVELQGPIQETQYF. The full variable domain, in which reference TRBV29-1 and TRBJ2-5 provide the parts outside the CDR3, is SAVISQKPSRDICQRGTSLTIQCQVDSQVTMMFWYRQQPGQSLTLIATANQGSEATYESGFVIDKFPISRPNLTFSTLTVSNMSPEDSSIYLCSVELQGPIQETQYFGPGTRLLVL.

The V and J genes are TRBV29-1 and TRBJ2-3; without DNA, the TCRdb call of TRBD2 cannot be checked. In germline, CDR1 is SQVTM, CDR2 ANQGSEA. This CDR3 has 19 residues. The CDR3: CSVEDFASGGHYSTDTQYF.

The chain couples TRBV4-3 to TRBJ1-4. Germline values: CDR1 LGHNA, CDR2 YSLEER. The CDR3 consists of 15 residues. This CDR3 reads CASSQGTAYEEKLFF.

The chain carries TRBV11-2 and TRBJ2-5; TCRdb's assignment of TRBD2 cannot be checked, as there is no DNA. From germline, CDR1 is SGHAT and CDR2 FQNNGV. The CDR3 length is 16 residues. The CDR3 here is CASSYGTSGVQETQYF.

This chain links TRBV5-1 with TRBJ2-3; TCRdb's assignment of TRBD2 cannot be checked, as there is no DNA. Germline lookup yields CDR1 SGHRS and CDR2 YFSETQ. This CDR3 comprises 15 residues. This CDR3 reads CASSSGTSETDTQYF. The variable domain in full, with the rest retrieved from reference TRBV5-1 and TRBJ2-3, is KAGVTQTPRYLIKTRGQQVTLSCSPISGHRSVSWYQQTPGQGLQFLFEYFSETQRNKGNFPGRFSGRQFSNSRSEMNVSTLELGDSALYLCASSSGTSETDTQYFGPGTRLTVL.

This chain connects TRBV2 to TRBJ2-5; as DNA is missing, the TRBD2 call by TCRdb cannot be tested. This CDR3 spans 18 amino acids. Germline V gene sequence: CDR1 SNHLY, CDR2 FYNNEI. The CDR3 loop reads CASSENPGLADNQETQYF.

This chain connects TRBV29-1 to TRBJ2-1. From germline, CDR1 is SQVTM and CDR2 ANQGSEA. The CDR3 loop spans 15 amino acids. This CDR3 reads CSVEERSGVYNEQFF.

The V call is TRBV29-1, the J call TRBJ2-3; TCRdb lists TRBD2, though no DNA is available to test this call. Per germline, CDR1 SQVTM and CDR2 ANQGSEA. CDR3 length: 14 residues. CDR3 region: CSVAAAGYTDTQYF.

The genes are TRBV7-9 and TRBJ1-4. The CDR3 runs 15 residues. Germline assignment: CDR1 SEHNR and CDR2 FQNEAQ (reference sequence). The CDR3 region is CASSLGGFLDEKLFF.

The J gene is TRBJ2-1, the V gene TRBV7-2; without DNA, the TCRdb call of TRBD1 cannot be checked. Germline CDR1 is SGHTA and CDR2 is FQGNSA. This CDR3 is built from 15 residues. The CDR3 protein is CASSGDRGSYNEQFF.

CDR3 amino acids: CASSLVEGDTEAFF. The chain combines TRBV7-9 with TRBJ1-1; the TCRdb D gene call, TRBD1, has no DNA to confirm it. From germline, CDR1 is SEHNR and CDR2 FQNEAQ (reference sequence). CDR3 size: 14 residues.

The chain employs TRBV24-1 and TRBJ2-1; the TCRdb D gene call, TRBD2, has no DNA to confirm it. The CDR3 spans 17 residues. Germline CDR1 reads KGHDR; CDR2 reads SFDVKD. The CDR3 sequence is CATSPRTRSDSYNEQFF.

This rearrangement joins TRBV5-8 to TRBJ2-7; TCRdb picks TRBD1, but there is no DNA to check that call. CDR3 size: 13 residues. The V gene's germline CDR1 is SGHTS and CDR2 YDEGEE. CDR3 sequence: CASSGDRSYEQYF. Based on the CDR3 plus reference TRBV5-8 and TRBJ2-7, the full variable domain is EAGVTQSPTHLIKTRGQQATLRCSPISGHTSVYWYQQALGLGLQFLLWYDEGEERNRGNFPPRFSGRQFPNYSSELNVNALELEDSALYLCASSGDRSYEQYFGPGTRLTVT.

The genes are TRBV7-9 and TRBJ2-7; TCRdb's D gene call, TRBD2, goes unchecked for lack of DNA. The germline CDR1 and CDR2 sequences are SEHNR and FQNEAQ (reference sequence). The CDR3 loop spans 16 amino acids. CDR3 protein: CASSFSDGLQTYEQYF.

The J gene is TRBJ1-2, the V gene TRBV5-6. The germline V gene has CDR1 SGHDT and CDR2 YYEEEE. This CDR3 comprises 17 residues. CDR3 sequence: CASSLGTRTESNYGYTF.

This chain links TRBV5-5 with TRBJ2-7; TCRdb's D call of TRBD1 is untestable without DNA. Germline assignment: CDR1 SGHKS and CDR2 YYEKEE (reference sequence). CDR3 length equals 15 residues. The CDR3 sequence is CATRTYPGGGYEQYF.

The chain is built from TRBV5-1 and TRBJ2-1. CDR1 SGHRS and CDR2 YFSETQ come from the germline V gene. CDR3 length equals 13 residues. The CDR3 sequence: CASSPADDNEQFF.

The J gene is TRBJ2-7, the V gene TRBV7-6; TCRdb reports TRBD1, a call that lacks DNA to check it against. There are 17 residues in the CDR3. Germline CDR1 reads SGHVS; CDR2 reads FNYEAQ. The CDR3 sequence: CASSSGGGSTGIHEQYF.

This chain joins TRBV29-1 and TRBJ1-1. There are 11 residues in the CDR3. Germline lookup yields CDR1 SQVTM and CDR2 ANQGSEA. The CDR3 loop is CSVLGSAEAFF.

The V call is TRBV7-6, the J call TRBJ2-3; TCRdb lists TRBD1, though no DNA is available to test this call. The CDR3 consists of 15 residues. Germline CDR1 SGHVS, CDR2 FNYEAQ. CDR3 loop: CASSLGGGFTDTQYF.